This TCR beta chain stems from a study of PD-L1 blockade in urothelial cancer. Comments on this clone: Its antigen remains unknown.

Study results and caveats: Below-median pretreatment blood TCR clonality predicted better survival.

The data were produced by immunoSEQ multiplex PCR, yet TCRdb's version contains in-frame clones alone and is incomplete. This table holds about 90,000 clones, roughly 90% found once. The receptor was derived from a man aged 55 to 69 with urothelial cancer. The material sequenced was PBMCs, taken around atezolizumab (anti-PD-L1) treatment.

Here the CDR3 reads CASSQYEAGGVQETQYF. The CDR3 DNA follows: TGCGCCAGCAGCCAATATGAGGCGGGGGGGGTCCAAGAGACCCAGTACTTC. The genes are TRBV4-1 and TRBJ2-5; 9 bases match TRBD2. This CDR3 is 17 amino acids long. V lost 2 bases and J lost 1; bases outside the gene matches: 8. Germline-derived CDR1 and CDR2 are MGHRA and YSYEKL.